Listed below are T cell receptor beta chains from one sample, sequenced in a study of early T cells in non-severe SARS-CoV-2 infection. One entry per CDR3 protein results from TCRdb running MiXCR on the 5' RACE reads. The table lists 98,000 or so distinct CDR3 sequences, roughly 12% of them singletons, with approximately 4% in the top ten. Specimen: whole blood, collected at baseline. The source of these receptors is an adult who was a healthcare worker with PCR-confirmed SARS-CoV-2 infection or an uninfected control (not recorded which). Both conserved end residues are trimmed from each CDR3. Each record gives: CDR3 protein, V gene, D gene. A D gene is named only where the DNA matches it firmly.

CDR3aa: ASSFANTEAF
v_gene: TRBV7-9
d_gene: -

CDR3aa: ASRGQGASSNQPQH
v_gene: TRBV27
d_gene: TRBD1

CDR3aa: ASSLAPSSSYNEQF
v_gene: TRBV5-1
d_gene: -

CDR3aa: ASSILSPVSSNQPQH
v_gene: TRBV19
d_gene: -

CDR3aa: ASSVELSGTGELF
v_gene: TRBV9
d_gene: -

CDR3aa: ASSVPGTRIYNEQF
v_gene: TRBV18
d_gene: TRBD2

CDR3aa: ASSLAKGGVETQY
v_gene: TRBV11-3
d_gene: TRBD1

CDR3aa: SVEDSRRAATQY
v_gene: TRBV29-1
d_gene: -

CDR3aa: ASSLQGAGFHTGELF
v_gene: TRBV5-1
d_gene: TRBD1

CDR3aa: ASSLAREGGDEQY
v_gene: TRBV28
d_gene: -

CDR3aa: ASSHLWGEQY
v_gene: TRBV4-1
d_gene: -

CDR3aa: ASSLGTGPGTDTQY
v_gene: TRBV13
d_gene: TRBD1

CDR3aa: ASSFPHTGGIKTQY
v_gene: TRBV6-5
d_gene: TRBD2

CDR3aa: ASSGRAPAKNIQY
v_gene: TRBV2
d_gene: -

CDR3aa: ATSRGANYGYT
v_gene: TRBV15
d_gene: -

CDR3aa: ASSLGGANEKLF
v_gene: TRBV7-9
d_gene: -

CDR3aa: SARHGGGYIQY
v_gene: TRBV20-1
d_gene: -